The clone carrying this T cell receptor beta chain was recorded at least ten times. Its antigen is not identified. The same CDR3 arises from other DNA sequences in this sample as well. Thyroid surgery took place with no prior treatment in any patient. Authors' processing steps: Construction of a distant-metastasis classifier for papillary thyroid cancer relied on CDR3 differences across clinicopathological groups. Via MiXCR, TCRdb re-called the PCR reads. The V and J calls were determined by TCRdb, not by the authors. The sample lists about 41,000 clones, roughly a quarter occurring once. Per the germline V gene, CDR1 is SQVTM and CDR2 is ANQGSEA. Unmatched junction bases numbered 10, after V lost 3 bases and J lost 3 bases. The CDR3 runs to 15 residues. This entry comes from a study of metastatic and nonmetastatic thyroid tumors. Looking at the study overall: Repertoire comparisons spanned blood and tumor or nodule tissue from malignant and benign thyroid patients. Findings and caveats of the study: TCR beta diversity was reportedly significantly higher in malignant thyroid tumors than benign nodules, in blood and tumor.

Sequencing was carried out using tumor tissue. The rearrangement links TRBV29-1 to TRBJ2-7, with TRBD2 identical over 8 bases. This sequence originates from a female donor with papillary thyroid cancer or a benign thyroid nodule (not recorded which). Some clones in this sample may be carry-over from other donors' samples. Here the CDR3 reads CSVDAGGGAGYEQYF. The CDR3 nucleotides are TGCAGCGTTGATGCGGGAGGAGGGGCAGGCTACGAGCAGTACTTC.